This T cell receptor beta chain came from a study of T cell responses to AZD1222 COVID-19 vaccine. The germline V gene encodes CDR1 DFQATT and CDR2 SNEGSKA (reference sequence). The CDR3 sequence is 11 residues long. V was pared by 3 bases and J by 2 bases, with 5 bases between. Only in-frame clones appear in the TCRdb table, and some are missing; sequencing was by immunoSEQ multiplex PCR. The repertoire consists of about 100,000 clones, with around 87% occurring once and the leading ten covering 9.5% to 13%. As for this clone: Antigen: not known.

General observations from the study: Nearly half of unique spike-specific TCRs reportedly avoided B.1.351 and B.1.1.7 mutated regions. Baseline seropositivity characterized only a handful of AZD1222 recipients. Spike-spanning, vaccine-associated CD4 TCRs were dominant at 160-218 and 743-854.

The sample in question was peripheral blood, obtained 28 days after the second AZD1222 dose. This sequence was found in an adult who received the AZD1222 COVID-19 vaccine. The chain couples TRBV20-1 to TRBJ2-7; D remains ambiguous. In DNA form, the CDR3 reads TGCAGTGCTAGTTCAACCTACGAGCAGTACTTC. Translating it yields CSASSTYEQYF.